Presented here are 5 T cell receptor beta chains from one specimen sequenced in a study of cytomegalovirus exposure and HLA in healthy donors. The PCR employed 60 Vbeta primers together with 13 Jbeta primers. Assay used: immunoSEQ multiplex PCR; TCRdb lists only in-frame clones, some missing. There are 150,000 or so clones in the sample; roughly 85% occur only once, and about 0.66% lies in the top ten. Sequencing used PBMCs. The receptors were gathered from a male donor in good health and CMV-seronegative.

This chain uses TRBV7-2 with TRBJ2-3; 9 nucleotides align to TRBD2. CDR1 SGHTA and CDR2 FQGNSA come from the germline V gene. Germline trimming cut 6 bases from V and 2 bases from J; bases unmatched to any gene: 9. This CDR3 region has 16 residues. The CDR3 sequence: CASSLTLAGFTDTQYF. As DNA, the CDR3 is TGTGCCAGCAGTCTTACTCTAGCGGGGTTCACAGATACGCAGTATTTT.

This rearrangement joins TRBV9 to TRBJ1-2; 10 bases agree with TRBD1. Germline V lookup: CDR1 SGDLS, CDR2 YYNGEE. This CDR3 is built from 15 residues. The V and J ends lost 0 bases and 7 bases, in that order; junction bases with no gene match: 6. The CDR3 spells CASSVAPDRGIGYTF. CDR3 bases: TGTGCCAGCAGCGTAGCCCCGGACAGGGGGATTGGCTACACCTTC.

The chain employs TRBV2 and TRBJ1-3, with D maybe TRBD1 (5 bases). V was trimmed by 7 bases and J by 0 bases, leaving 10 bases between them. This CDR3 is 14 amino acids long. The germline V gene has CDR1 SNHLY and CDR2 FYNNEI. Written as DNA, the CDR3 is TGTGCCAGCATCTTTGACAGCTCTGGAAACACCATATATTTT. This sequence encodes CASIFDSSGNTIYF.

In this sample, this clone turned up once. The chain is built from TRBV28 and TRBJ1-5; 7 nucleotides line up with TRBD1. This CDR3 spans 15 amino acids. J gave up 3 bases and V 4 bases, and 6 bases lay outside the gene matches. CDR1 is MDHEN and CDR2 is SYDVKM in the germline V gene. This CDR3 is CASSWRQGLNQPQHF. In DNA form, the CDR3 reads TGTGCCAGCAGTTGGCGACAGGGCCTCAATCAGCCCCAGCATTTT.

V and J are TRBV19 and TRBJ2-3; TRBD2 matches at 10 bases. Germline CDR1 reads LNHDA; CDR2 reads SQIVND (reference sequence). This CDR3 has 17 residues. V dropped 4 bases and J dropped 5; count of bases not matched to a gene: 12. Here the CDR3 reads CASSTLGSGGLLDTQYF. For the CDR3, the DNA is TGTGCCAGTAGTACCTTAGGTAGCGGGGGGCTTTTAGATACGCAGTATTTT.